A selection of T cell receptor beta chains follows, all from one sample in a study of read filtering for tumor transcriptome and immune sequencing. TCRdb analysed the reads with MiXCR anew, one entry per CDR3 protein. The profile covers 25,000 to 35,000 distinct CDR3 sequences, with under 20% appearing a single time and 16% taken by the ten largest. Sequencing input: a population of CD138-negative cells sorted from bone marrow. Receptors were obtained from a donor aged 40 or older with multiple myeloma. Both conserved end residues are part of each CDR3. The D gene is left open where the match is weak. Some rows have no size entry. The others give once, few or many, or a class for an expanded clone.

d_gene: TRBD2; abundance: many; v_gene: TRBV6-5; j_gene: TRBJ2-1; CDR3nt: TGTGCCAGCAGTTACTCAATGTCCGGGAGGGCCTCCGGTGAGCAGTTCTTC; CDR3aa: CASSYSMSGRASGEQFF
d_gene: TRBD1; abundance: many; v_gene: TRBV2; j_gene: TRBJ2-1; CDR3nt: TGTGCCAGCACCCGCCACCCCCGGGACAGGGCCTACAATGAGCAGTTCTTC; CDR3aa: CASTRHPRDRAYNEQFF
d_gene: NA; abundance: many; v_gene: TRBV5-1; j_gene: TRBJ2-3; CDR3nt: TGCGCCAGCAGCTTGGCCAGCTTCGCAGATACGCAGTATTTT; CDR3aa: CASSLASFADTQYF
d_gene: NA; abundance: many; v_gene: TRBV20-1; j_gene: TRBJ2-5; CDR3nt: TGCAGTGCTAGGGCCGCTAGGACCCACTTGGGACCCGGGGCAGAGACCCAGTACTTC; CDR3aa: CSARAARTHLGPGAETQYF
d_gene: NA; abundance: many; v_gene: TRBV7-9; j_gene: TRBJ1-4; CDR3nt: TGTGCCAGCAGCGCCGAAGGGGCTAATGAAAAACTGTTTTTT; CDR3aa: CASSAEGANEKLFF
d_gene: TRBD1; abundance: many; v_gene: TRBV28; j_gene: TRBJ2-3; CDR3nt: TGTGCCAGCAGTTATTTACAGGGGACAGATACGCAGTATTTT; CDR3aa: CASSYLQGTDTQYF
d_gene: NA; abundance: few; v_gene: TRBV3-1; j_gene: TRBJ1-1; CDR3nt: TGTGCCAGCAGCCCGCTCGGGGGGCAGGTTGGTGAAGCTTTCTTT; CDR3aa: CASSPLGGQVGEAFF
d_gene: TRBD1; abundance: many; v_gene: TRBV27; j_gene: TRBJ2-5; CDR3nt: TGTGCCAGCAGTCTCGGGACAGGGCATCAAGAGACCCAGTACTTC; CDR3aa: CASSLGTGHQETQYF
d_gene: NA; abundance: many; v_gene: TRBV28; j_gene: TRBJ2-1; CDR3nt: TGTGCCAGCACCAGCAGCTCCTACAATGAGCAGTTCTTC; CDR3aa: CASTSSSYNEQFF
d_gene: TRBD1; abundance: many; v_gene: TRBV4-1; j_gene: TRBJ1-5; CDR3nt: TGCGCCAGCAGCCAAGAACAGGGGGCATGGCAGCCCCAGCATTTT; CDR3aa: CASSQEQGAWQPQHF
d_gene: NA; abundance: many; v_gene: TRBV20-1; j_gene: TRBJ2-2; CDR3nt: TGCAGTGCTAGAGGGGGTTCGGCCACCGGGGAGCTGTTTTTT; CDR3aa: CSARGGSATGELFF
d_gene: NA; abundance: many; v_gene: TRBV5-5; j_gene: TRBJ2-2; CDR3nt: TGTGCCAACAGCTTTCGAGAAACCGGGGAGCTGTTTTTT; CDR3aa: CANSFRETGELFF
d_gene: NA; abundance: few; v_gene: TRBV15; j_gene: TRBJ2-5; CDR3nt: TGTGCCACCCGGCGGGACCTGCAAGAGACCCAGTACTTC; CDR3aa: CATRRDLQETQYF
d_gene: TRBD1; abundance: many; v_gene: TRBV20-1; j_gene: TRBJ1-1; CDR3nt: TGCAGTGCCAGGGCGGGCAGGGGGAACCCTGAAGCTTTCTTT; CDR3aa: CSARAGRGNPEAFF
d_gene: NA; abundance: many; v_gene: TRBV7-2; j_gene: TRBJ2-3; CDR3nt: TGTGCCAGCAGCCGTCGGAACCGGGATACGCAGTATTTT; CDR3aa: CASSRRNRDTQYF
d_gene: TRBD2; abundance: many; v_gene: TRBV19; j_gene: TRBJ2-1; CDR3nt: TGTGCCAGTAGTAGACCGGGACTAGCGGCTCTTGAGCAGTTCTTC; CDR3aa: CASSRPGLAALEQFF
d_gene: NA; abundance: many; v_gene: TRBV30; j_gene: TRBJ1-2; CDR3nt: TGTGCCTGGAGTCCGGCAGGGACAACCAGCTATGGCTACACCTTC; CDR3aa: CAWSPAGTTSYGYTF
d_gene: TRBD1; abundance: many; v_gene: TRBV4-1; j_gene: TRBJ1-3; CDR3nt: TGCGCCAGCAGCCACCCTTCCGGGACAGCTACATTCAGCTCTGGAAACACCATATATTTT; CDR3aa: CASSHPSGTATFSSGNTIYF
d_gene: TRBD2; abundance: many; v_gene: TRBV20-1; j_gene: TRBJ2-5; CDR3nt: TGCAGTGCTGGACTAGCGGGAGCGAAGACCCAGTACTTC; CDR3aa: CSAGLAGAKTQYF
d_gene: NA; abundance: many; v_gene: TRBV20-1; j_gene: TRBJ2-5; CDR3nt: TGCAGTGCTAGCCGACTAGAACAAGAGACCCAGTACTTC; CDR3aa: CSASRLEQETQYF
d_gene: NA; abundance: NA; v_gene: TRBV2; j_gene: TRBJ2-1; CDR3nt: TGTGCCAGCAGTGAAGACCGGGGAGCCTACAGTGAGCAGTCCTTC; CDR3aa: CASSEDRGAYSEQSF
d_gene: NA; abundance: many; v_gene: TRBV2; j_gene: TRBJ2-5; CDR3nt: TGTGCCAGCAGTCCGACAGTAAAAGAGACCCAGTACTTC; CDR3aa: CASSPTVKETQYF
d_gene: NA; abundance: many; v_gene: TRBV7-3; j_gene: TRBJ2-1; CDR3nt: TGTGCCAGCAGCGAGGCGGGGCTAGCGAGCTCCTACAATGAGCAGTTCTTC; CDR3aa: CASSEAGLASSYNEQFF
d_gene: TRBD1; abundance: many; v_gene: TRBV25-1; j_gene: TRBJ1-5; CDR3nt: TGTGCCAGCAGTGACTCCGGGACAGGGTATCAGCCCCAGCATTTT; CDR3aa: CASSDSGTGYQPQHF
d_gene: NA; abundance: many; v_gene: TRBV24-1; j_gene: TRBJ2-3; CDR3nt: TGTGCCACCAGTGCTAGGGGCGCCCTCACAGATACGCAGTATTTT; CDR3aa: CATSARGALTDTQYF
d_gene: TRBD2; abundance: many; v_gene: TRBV30; j_gene: TRBJ2-1; CDR3nt: TGTGCCATAATGCGGGAGCTCTACAATGAGCAGTTCTTC; CDR3aa: CAIMRELYNEQFF
d_gene: NA; abundance: few; v_gene: TRBV20-1; j_gene: TRBJ2-4; CDR3nt: TGCAGTGCTATATTCAAAAACATTCAGTACTTC; CDR3aa: CSAIFKNIQYF
d_gene: NA; abundance: many; v_gene: TRBV6-5; j_gene: TRBJ2-6; CDR3nt: TGTGCCAGCAGTTACTCCCCCCGGGGAGCGGGTATGGGAGGGGCCAACGTCCTGACTTTC; CDR3aa: CASSYSPRGAGMGGANVLTF
d_gene: NA; abundance: medium-sized; v_gene: TRBV14; j_gene: TRBJ2-1; CDR3nt: TGTGCCAGCAGCCAGTACCCCGGAAGACAGGGACTGTCCGGGACTAGACGCCCCTACAATGAGCAGTTCTTC; CDR3aa: CASSQYPGRQGLSGTRRPYNEQFF
d_gene: NA; abundance: many; v_gene: TRBV19; j_gene: TRBJ2-1; CDR3nt: TGTGCCAGTAGTATAGATCGACTAGACAATGAGCAGTTCTTC; CDR3aa: CASSIDRLDNEQFF
d_gene: TRBD1; abundance: many; v_gene: TRBV12-3/TRBV12-4; j_gene: TRBJ2-6; CDR3nt: TGTGCCAGCAGTGGGACAGCTACCTTCTCTGGGGCCAACGTCCTGACTTTC; CDR3aa: CASSGTATFSGANVLTF
d_gene: NA; abundance: many; v_gene: TRBV20-1; j_gene: TRBJ1-1; CDR3nt: TGCAGTGCTAGGCGGGGGGGCATGAACACTGAAGCTTTCTTT; CDR3aa: CSARRGGMNTEAFF
d_gene: NA; abundance: NA; v_gene: TRBV7-9; j_gene: TRBJ2-5; CDR3nt: TGTGCCAGCATCTTTCGTGGGCAGCAGTCTGGGGAGACCCAGTACTTC; CDR3aa: CASIFRGQQSGETQYF
d_gene: NA; abundance: many; v_gene: TRBV6-6; j_gene: TRBJ2-6; CDR3nt: TGTGCCAGCAGTCAAGTGACAGCGGGGGCCAACGTCCTGACTTTC; CDR3aa: CASSQVTAGANVLTF
d_gene: TRBD1; abundance: many; v_gene: TRBV7-2; j_gene: TRBJ2-1; CDR3nt: TGTGCCAGCAGCCAGCGAGGCTCGGGACAGGGTGGCTACAATGAGCAGTTCTTC; CDR3aa: CASSQRGSGQGGYNEQFF
d_gene: TRBD1; abundance: few; v_gene: TRBV28; j_gene: TRBJ1-2; CDR3nt: TGTGCCAGCAGTGGGACAGGGGACGGCTACACCTTC; CDR3aa: CASSGTGDGYTF
d_gene: TRBD2; abundance: NA; v_gene: TRBV12-3/TRBV12-4; j_gene: TRBJ2-1; CDR3nt: TGTGCCAGCAGTTGCCCTGGTGCCCGGGAGGGAGATGAGCAGTTCTTC; CDR3aa: CASSCPGAREGDEQFF
d_gene: NA; abundance: NA; v_gene: TRBV14; j_gene: TRBJ1-1; CDR3nt: TGTGCCAGCAGCCAAGGGCGGAACACTGAAGCTTTCTTT; CDR3aa: CASSQGRNTEAFF
d_gene: NA; abundance: many; v_gene: TRBV19; j_gene: TRBJ1-5; CDR3nt: TGTGCCAGTACGACAGTAGATAGCAATCAGCCCCAGCATTTT; CDR3aa: CASTTVDSNQPQHF
d_gene: TRBD2; abundance: many; v_gene: TRBV3-1; j_gene: TRBJ2-2; CDR3nt: TGTGCCAGCAGCCAAATCGGGAGGGCCCCCGGGGAGCTGTTTTTT; CDR3aa: CASSQIGRAPGELFF
d_gene: TRBD2; abundance: many; v_gene: TRBV9; j_gene: TRBJ2-1; CDR3nt: TGTGCCAGCAGCGCCCGACTAGCGGGAGGGCACAATGAGCAGTTCTTC; CDR3aa: CASSARLAGGHNEQFF
d_gene: NA; abundance: many; v_gene: TRBV10-3; j_gene: TRBJ1-5; CDR3nt: TGTGCCATCAGTGAGTCAAGGGCTGGGGGCAATCAGCCCCAGCATTTT; CDR3aa: CAISESRAGGNQPQHF
d_gene: NA; abundance: many; v_gene: TRBV3-1; j_gene: TRBJ2-2; CDR3nt: TGTGCCAGCAGCCAACCCGATGGCGAGACGAACACCGGGGAGCTGTTTTTT; CDR3aa: CASSQPDGETNTGELFF
d_gene: NA; abundance: few; v_gene: TRBV6-5; j_gene: TRBJ2-1; CDR3nt: TGTGCCAGCAGTTATAAATACGGGGAGTACTCCTACAATGAGCAGTTCTTC; CDR3aa: CASSYKYGEYSYNEQFF
d_gene: NA; abundance: NA; v_gene: TRBV15; j_gene: TRBJ1-1; CDR3nt: TGTGCCACCAGCAGAGATCCCCCAGGGGTGGCTGAAGCTTTCTTT; CDR3aa: CATSRDPPGVAEAFF
d_gene: TRBD1; abundance: many; v_gene: TRBV12-3/TRBV12-4; j_gene: TRBJ2-1; CDR3nt: TGTGCCAGCAGCCCTGGACAGGGTGAGCAGTTCTTC; CDR3aa: CASSPGQGEQFF
d_gene: TRBD2; abundance: medium-sized; v_gene: TRBV28; j_gene: TRBJ2-1; CDR3nt: TGTGCCAGCAGTCAAGGGACTAGCGAAGTCAATGAGCAGTTCTTC; CDR3aa: CASSQGTSEVNEQFF
d_gene: TRBD1; abundance: many; v_gene: TRBV28; j_gene: TRBJ1-5; CDR3nt: TGTGCCAGCAGTTCCTATGGGGGGACAGGGGGCTGGAATCAGCCCCAGCATTTT; CDR3aa: CASSSYGGTGGWNQPQHF
d_gene: NA; abundance: NA; v_gene: TRBV20-1; j_gene: TRBJ2-4; CDR3nt: TGCAGTGCTGAAGGGACTTCACTAGCCAAAAACATTCAGTACTTC; CDR3aa: CSAEGTSLAKNIQYF
d_gene: NA; abundance: many; v_gene: TRBV4-1; j_gene: TRBJ1-5; CDR3nt: TGCGCCAGCAGTCTCAGAGAGGGAAATAGCAATCAGCCCCAGCATTTT; CDR3aa: CASSLREGNSNQPQHF
d_gene: NA; abundance: many; v_gene: TRBV20-1; j_gene: TRBJ2-1; CDR3nt: TGCAGTGCTAGAGGACTTACCGAGGATGAGCAGTTCTTC; CDR3aa: CSARGLTEDEQFF
d_gene: NA; abundance: many; v_gene: TRBV28; j_gene: TRBJ1-1; CDR3nt: TGTGCCAGCAGTTTTTTAGCCAGGGCCGCTGAAGCTTTCTTT; CDR3aa: CASSFLARAAEAFF
d_gene: NA; abundance: few; v_gene: TRBV20-1; j_gene: TRBJ2-5; CDR3nt: TGCAGTGCTAGAGAAGTTTGGGCAGTCCAAGAGACCCAGTACTTC; CDR3aa: CSAREVWAVQETQYF